The rows below give T cell receptor beta chains drawn from one sample of a study of T cells in pancreatic ductal adenocarcinoma. The assay was immunoSEQ multiplex PCR, and TCRdb's table has in-frame clones only and misses some. This sample carries more than 85,000 clones, roughly 96% of them seen once, and the ten largest clones take 2.5% to 3.5%. The material sequenced was PBMCs. The source of these receptors is a human donor with pancreatic ductal adenocarcinoma. CDR3s include the opening cysteine and the closing phenylalanine or tryptophan. Each record gives: clone size, D gene, V gene, J gene, CDR3 length, CDR3 DNA, CDR3 protein. A D gene is named only where the DNA matches it firmly. Size values are once, few and many counts, or a class for expanded clones, and some rows have none.

size: -
D: TRBD2
V: TRBV28
J: TRBJ2-7
length: 14
DNA: TGTGCCAGCAGAGTAGCGGGAGAGGTTTACGAGCAGTACTTC
CDR3: CASRVAGEVYEQYF

size: -
D: TRBD1
V: TRBV10-3
J: TRBJ1-2
length: 13
DNA: TGTGCCATCCTACGACAGGGATCGGATGGCTACACCTTC
CDR3: CAILRQGSDGYTF

size: -
D: -
V: TRBV18
J: TRBJ2-3
length: 14
DNA: TGTGCCAGCTGCCCCGGGACAAACACAGATACGCAGTATTTT
CDR3: CASCPGTNTDTQYF

size: -
D: TRBD1
V: TRBV18
J: TRBJ2-3
length: 19
DNA: TGTGCCAGCTCACCAATGGCGGCAGGGGGTGACGGTAGCACAGATACGCAGTATTTT
CDR3: CASSPMAAGGDGSTDTQYF

size: -
D: -
V: TRBV2
J: TRBJ2-3
length: 14
DNA: TGTGCCAGCACGCGGGGACCGAACACAGATACGCAGTATTTT
CDR3: CASTRGPNTDTQYF

size: -
D: -
V: TRBV11-2
J: TRBJ2-3
length: 14
DNA: TGTGCCAGCAGCTTGTTCCAGGTCGCAGATACGCAGTATTTT
CDR3: CASSLFQVADTQYF

size: few
D: -
V: TRBV9
J: TRBJ1-2
length: 15
DNA: TGTGCCAGCAGCGTAGGCGGAACGCAGCGCTATGGCTACACCTTC
CDR3: CASSVGGTQRYGYTF

size: -
D: -
V: TRBV19
J: TRBJ2-7
length: 14
DNA: TGTGCCAGTAGTTTCCTTCTGAGGGCGGGGGAGCAGTACTTC
CDR3: CASSFLLRAGEQYF

size: -
D: -
V: TRBV11-1
J: TRBJ1-5
length: 13
DNA: TGTGCCAGCAGCTTGGGGCCCCAGGAGCCCCAGCATTTT
CDR3: CASSLGPQEPQHF

size: -
D: -
V: TRBV7-3
J: TRBJ1-1
length: 13
DNA: TGTGCCAGCAGCAAGACAGGGAACACTGAAGCTTTCTTT
CDR3: CASSKTGNTEAFF

size: -
D: -
V: TRBV2
J: TRBJ2-1
length: 15
DNA: TGTGCCAGCAGTGAATCCCAGGGCCCGTTGAATGAGCAGTTCTTC
CDR3: CASSESQGPLNEQFF

size: -
D: TRBD2
V: TRBV10-3
J: TRBJ2-5
length: 17
DNA: TGTGCCATCAGTGACCTGAACCGTCGGACTAGTTTTGGGACCCAGTACTTC
CDR3: CAISDLNRRTSFGTQYF

size: -
D: -
V: TRBV28
J: TRBJ2-1
length: 12
DNA: TGTGCCAGCAGTTCCGCAGGTCATGAGCAGTTCTTC
CDR3: CASSSAGHEQFF

size: -
D: -
V: TRBV7-8
J: TRBJ2-2
length: 15
DNA: TGTGCCAGCAGCTTCGGGGAGGTATTTACCGGGGAGCTGTTTTTT
CDR3: CASSFGEVFTGELFF

size: -
D: -
V: TRBV28
J: TRBJ2-5
length: 14
DNA: TGTGCCAGCAGTTTATTTGCGGCACAAGAGACCCAGTACTTC
CDR3: CASSLFAAQETQYF

size: -
D: TRBD2
V: TRBV5-6
J: TRBJ2-1
length: 15
DNA: TGTGCCAGCAGCTCCGGGACTAGCGGTTACAATGAGCAGTTCTTC
CDR3: CASSSGTSGYNEQFF

size: -
D: -
V: TRBV7-2
J: TRBJ2-7
length: 14
DNA: TGTGCCAGCAGCTTAGCGGAGGGGTCCTACGAGCAGTACTTC
CDR3: CASSLAEGSYEQYF

size: -
D: TRBD1
V: TRBV10-3
J: TRBJ2-7
length: 13
DNA: TGTGCCATCAGTCCAGGGGGCTCCTACGAGCAGTACTTC
CDR3: CAISPGGSYEQYF

size: once
D: -
V: TRBV30
J: TRBJ1-1
length: 12
DNA: TGTGCCTGGAGTACGGGTGGGACTGAAGCTTTCTTT
CDR3: CAWSTGGTEAFF

size: -
D: -
V: TRBV29-1
J: TRBJ2-2
length: 14
DNA: TGCAGCGCCAGGGCACAGGATCGCACCGGGGAGCTGTTTTTT
CDR3: CSARAQDRTGELFF

size: -
D: -
V: TRBV29-1
J: TRBJ2-2
length: 12
DNA: TGCAGCGCCGGACTCCCTGGCGGGGAGCTGTTTTTT
CDR3: CSAGLPGGELFF

size: -
D: TRBD2
V: TRBV6-1
J: TRBJ2-4
length: 13
DNA: TGTGCCAGCTCTGGACTAGCGGGAGCTATTCAGTACTTC
CDR3: CASSGLAGAIQYF

size: -
D: -
V: TRBV7-9
J: TRBJ2-7
length: 13
DNA: TGTGCCAGCAGCTCCGGACAGCGCTACGAGCAGTACTTC
CDR3: CASSSGQRYEQYF

size: once
D: -
V: TRBV15
J: TRBJ1-5
length: 14
DNA: TGTGCCACCAGCAGAATCCAGGGAAATCAGCCCCAGCATTTT
CDR3: CATSRIQGNQPQHF

size: once
D: TRBD1
V: TRBV7-2
J: TRBJ2-4
length: 15
DNA: TGTGCCAGCAGCTTGGGTAGACAGGGCCAAAACATTCAGTACTTC
CDR3: CASSLGRQGQNIQYF

size: -
D: TRBD1
V: TRBV6-1
J: TRBJ2-7
length: 14
DNA: TGTGCCGCCGACTCCGGGACAGAAGCCTACGAGCAGTACTTC
CDR3: CAADSGTEAYEQYF

size: -
D: TRBD1
V: TRBV19
J: TRBJ1-2
length: 14
DNA: TGTGCCAGTAGTACGGGACAGGGAAACTATGGCTACACCTTC
CDR3: CASSTGQGNYGYTF

size: -
D: TRBD2
V: TRBV28
J: TRBJ2-2
length: 17
DNA: TGTGCCAGCAGACCCACTAGCGGGAGCGGGAACACCGGGGAGCTGTTTTTT
CDR3: CASRPTSGSGNTGELFF

size: -
D: TRBD2
V: TRBV4-1
J: TRBJ2-1
length: 17
DNA: TGCGCCAGCAGCCAAGATGCAACTAGCGGGGTTTACAATGAGCAGTTCTTC
CDR3: CASSQDATSGVYNEQFF

size: once
D: TRBD1
V: TRBV18
J: TRBJ2-2
length: 16
DNA: TGTGCCAGCTCACCTGTTCGGGACAGGAACACCGGGGAGCTGTTTTTT
CDR3: CASSPVRDRNTGELFF

size: -
D: -
V: TRBV18
J: TRBJ1-4
length: 14
DNA: TGTGCCAGCTCCCCCAGGGGAACTAATGAAAAACTGTTTTTT
CDR3: CASSPRGTNEKLFF

size: -
D: -
V: TRBV28
J: TRBJ1-2
length: 13
DNA: TGTGCCAGCAGGGATACAGGCCCCTATGGCTACACCTTC
CDR3: CASRDTGPYGYTF

size: -
D: TRBD1
V: TRBV29-1
J: TRBJ2-7
length: 13
DNA: TGCAGCGCCGCCCCCGGACAGGCCTACGAGCAGTACTTC
CDR3: CSAAPGQAYEQYF

size: -
D: -
V: TRBV29-1
J: TRBJ2-5
length: 11
DNA: TGCAGCGTTCCTAGGGGGGAGACCCAGTACTTC
CDR3: CSVPRGETQYF

size: -
D: TRBD1
V: TRBV10-3
J: TRBJ1-5
length: 16
DNA: TGTGCCATCAGTGAGTGGGGACAGGGGATCGAGCAGCCCCAGCATTTT
CDR3: CAISEWGQGIEQPQHF

size: once
D: TRBD1
V: TRBV11-2
J: TRBJ2-1
length: 15
DNA: TGTGCCAGCAGCTTCTCCGGGACAGGGGTATCTGAGCAGTTCTTC
CDR3: CASSFSGTGVSEQFF

size: -
D: TRBD1
V: TRBV2
J: TRBJ1-6
length: 15
DNA: TGTGCCAGCAGCGCAGGACAGGGTAACAATTCACCCCTCCACTTT
CDR3: CASSAGQGNNSPLHF

size: -
D: TRBD1
V: TRBV30
J: TRBJ1-5
length: 15
DNA: TGTGCCTGGAACTCGGACAGGAGGAGCAATCAGCCCCAGCATTTT
CDR3: CAWNSDRRSNQPQHF

size: -
D: -
V: TRBV7-9
J: TRBJ1-1
length: 12
DNA: TGTGCCAGCAGCTTCAGGGTCACTGAAGCTTTCTTT
CDR3: CASSFRVTEAFF

size: -
D: TRBD1
V: TRBV28
J: TRBJ2-1
length: 12
DNA: TGTGCCACCAATAACCAACAGGGGAAGCAGTTCTTC
CDR3: CATNNQQGKQFF

size: -
D: -
V: TRBV28
J: TRBJ1-5
length: 15
DNA: TGTGCCAGCAGTTTCCCGACAGGTAGCAATCAGCCCCAGCATTTT
CDR3: CASSFPTGSNQPQHF

size: -
D: TRBD1
V: TRBV9
J: TRBJ2-7
length: 16
DNA: TGTGCCAGCAGCGCCCAAGGAGGGACAGGGGGATTGGGGCAGTACTTC
CDR3: CASSAQGGTGGLGQYF

size: -
D: -
V: TRBV15
J: TRBJ2-2
length: 15
DNA: TGTGCCACCAGCAGAGATCAGGGGGGCTCCGGGGAGCTGTTTTTT
CDR3: CATSRDQGGSGELFF

size: -
D: TRBD1
V: TRBV10-3
J: TRBJ1-5
length: 13
DNA: TGTGCCATCGGACAGGGGCGGGATCAGCCCCAGCATTTT
CDR3: CAIGQGRDQPQHF

size: few
D: TRBD1
V: TRBV19
J: TRBJ2-1
length: 15
DNA: TGTGCCAGTAGTAGTATGGGACAGGGCTACAATGAGCAGTTCTTC
CDR3: CASSSMGQGYNEQFF

size: -
D: -
V: TRBV18
J: TRBJ1-2
length: 13
DNA: TGTGCCAGCTCACCGGACAACTATTTTGGCTACACCTTC
CDR3: CASSPDNYFGYTF

size: -
D: -
V: TRBV5-5
J: TRBJ2-7
length: 14
DNA: TGTGCCAGCAGCTTGGAGACTGATTACTACGAGCAGTACTTC
CDR3: CASSLETDYYEQYF

size: -
D: TRBD2
V: TRBV6-5
J: TRBJ2-7
length: 15
DNA: TGTGCCAGCAGACCCGGGACTAGCGGGCCCTACGAGCAGTACTTC
CDR3: CASRPGTSGPYEQYF

size: few
D: TRBD1
V: TRBV6-6
J: TRBJ1-5
length: 16
DNA: TGTGCCAGCAGTTACGGAGGGACAGCCCTTAGTCAGCCCCAGCATTTT
CDR3: CASSYGGTALSQPQHF

size: -
D: TRBD1
V: TRBV27
J: TRBJ2-7
length: 15
DNA: TGTGCCAGCAGTTCAGAGGGGACAGGGACCTACGAGCAGTACTTC
CDR3: CASSSEGTGTYEQYF

size: -
D: -
V: TRBV7-2
J: TRBJ2-1
length: 15
DNA: TGTGCCAGCAGTCAGGGGTGGGCCGACTACAATGAGCAGTTCTTC
CDR3: CASSQGWADYNEQFF

size: -
D: -
V: TRBV28
J: TRBJ2-1
length: 14
DNA: TGTGCCAGCAGCGTAGCCTCTTTCTCTAGGGAGCAGTTCTTC
CDR3: CASSVASFSREQFF

size: -
D: -
V: TRBV15
J: TRBJ2-3
length: 15
DNA: TGTGCCACCAGCACCGTGCTCGGGGGCACAGATACGCAGTATTTT
CDR3: CATSTVLGGTDTQYF